This TCR beta chain was observed in a study of cytomegalovirus exposure and HLA in healthy donors. Vbeta (60) and Jbeta (13) primers were used in the PCR. Libraries were prepared by immunoSEQ multiplex PCR; TCRdb keeps only in-frame clonotypes and omits some of them. Counted here are approximately 290,000 clones, roughly 80% occurring once; the ten biggest clones make up less than 0.4%. Regarding the study as a whole: Researchers counted 164 TCR beta chains as cytomegalovirus-associated.

On this clone itself: The target antigen is unknown.

CDR3 length equals 14 residues. V lost 5 bases to trimming and J lost 4 bases; unmatched junction nucleotides: 5. CDR1 is MDHEN, CDR2 SYDVKM, per germline. This TCR derives from a girl aged 2 to 9 in good health and CMV-seronegative. This chain uses TRBV28 with TRBJ2-7; 10 positions agree with TRBD1. Sequenced input: PBMCs. The DNA of the CDR3 is TGTGCCAGCAGTGTGCCGGACAGGGGGTACGAGCAGTACTTC. This codes for CASSVPDRGYEQYF.